These 18 T cell receptor beta chains share one sample of origin, sequenced in a study of blood T cell repertoires in COVID-19. Generated by immunoSEQ multiplex PCR, the TCRdb table keeps only in-frame clones and is missing some. The sample has over 250,000 clones, roughly 92% seen once. The sample taken for sequencing was peripheral blood. The receptors originated from a young woman with COVID-19, enrolled during active disease.

This clone was observed a single time. This chain joins TRBV7-9 and TRBJ1-1; no clear D gene. V was shortened by 5 bases and J by 0 bases, with 13 bases between the two germline ends. CDR1 and CDR2 from the germline V gene are SEHNR and FQNEAQ (reference sequence). The CDR3 spans 15 residues. This chain's CDR3 is CASSRYAGVNTEAFF. The CDR3 nucleotides read TGTGCCAGCAGCCGCTACGCGGGTGTGAACACTGAAGCTTTCTTT.

The chain has TRBV10-1 and TRBJ1-1; 10 nucleotides align to TRBD1. CDR3 length: 14 amino acids. Germline lookup yields CDR1 WNHNN and CDR2 SYGVQD (reference sequence). V dropped 3 bases and J dropped 5; count of bases not matched to a gene: 3. In nucleotides, the CDR3 is TGCGCCAGCAGTGACGACAGGGGGCTTACTGAAGCTTTCTTT. Translated, it gives CASSDDRGLTEAFF.

As DNA, the CDR3 is TGCGCCAGCAGCTTGGTTGCAGGGGGCGGTCAGCCCCAGCATTTT. Its protein product is CASSLVAGGGQPQHF. The V gene is TRBV5-1, the J gene TRBJ1-5; TRBD1 matches at 8 bases. V shed 0 bases and J 6 bases; nucleotides not matched to a gene: 5. Looked up from germline, CDR1 is SGHRS and CDR2 is YFSETQ. The length of the CDR3 is 15 residues.

Only a few counts were recorded for this clone. The sample contains more than one DNA sequence encoding this CDR3. The rearrangement joins TRBV3-1 (or the pseudogene TRBV3-2) to TRBJ2-7; 9 nucleotides match TRBD2. The junction had 0 bases not matched to a gene; V was cut back by 3 bases and J by 0 bases. The germline V gene encodes CDR1 LGHDT and CDR2 YNNKEL (reference sequence). This CDR3 region has 14 residues. The CDR3 loop reads CASSQTSGSYEQYF. DNA for the CDR3: TGTGCCAGCAGCCAGACTAGCGGCTCCTACGAGCAGTACTTC.

The V gene is TRBV27, the J gene TRBJ1-5, with a possible D match to TRBD1 (6 bases). In germline, CDR1 is MNHEY, CDR2 SMNVEV (reference sequence). The CDR3 sequence is 14 residues long. V dropped 6 bases and J dropped 6 bases, with 15 bases sitting between them. Written as DNA, the CDR3 is TGTGCCAGCAGAGGACGACAGGTCGGTCAGCCCCAGCATTTT. It specifies CASRGRQVGQPQHF.

This chain links TRBV6-6 with TRBJ2-7, with unresolved D. The CDR3 has 14 residues. Germline assignment: CDR1 MNHNY and CDR2 SVGAGI (reference sequence). Trimming removed 0 bases from V and 1 base from J, with 7 bases in between. The CDR3 DNA reads as TGTGCCAGCAGTTACTCGAGGCAGTCCTACGAGCAGTACTTC. Its protein is CASSYSRQSYEQYF.

The CDR3 sequence: CASSLSGSSYNEQFF. The CDR3 DNA is TGCGCCAGCAGCCTTAGCGGTAGCTCCTACAATGAGCAGTTCTTC. The V and J genes are TRBV10-1 and TRBJ2-1; D may be TRBD2 (6 bases). Germline V lookup: CDR1 WNHNN, CDR2 SYGVQD (reference sequence). The CDR3 has 15 residues. With 6 bases removed from V and 0 bases from J, the gap between germline ends came to 12 bases.

The chain has TRBV5-1 and TRBJ2-1, with 7 positions matching TRBD1. The CDR3 length is 15 residues. Germline CDR1 is SGHRS and CDR2 is YFSETQ. V trimming: 3 bases; J trimming: 0 bases; junction bases outside the gene matches: 3. CDR3 loop: CASSSDRDSYNEQFF. CDR3 nucleotide sequence: TGCGCCAGCAGCTCCGACAGGGACTCCTACAATGAGCAGTTCTTC.

The chain employs TRBV4-1 and TRBJ1-4; maybe TRBD1 (5 bases). This CDR3 is built from 15 residues. The germline CDR1 and CDR2 sequences are MGHRA and YSYEKL. V lost 1 base and J lost 2, with 8 bases in between. CDR3 region: CASSQVRGTNEKLFF. The CDR3 DNA reads as TGCGCCAGCAGCCAAGTCCGGGGGACTAATGAAAAACTGTTTTTT.

The chain has TRBV5-4 and TRBJ2-2; tentatively, D is TRBD2 (5 bases). The CDR3 has 15 amino acids. V gave up 4 bases and J gave up 2 bases, with 12 bases separating them. The germline CDR1 and CDR2 sequences are SGHNT and YYREEE (reference sequence). The CDR3 protein is CASSQPGSNTGELFF. The CDR3 bases are TGTGCCAGCAGCCAGCCGGGATCAAACACCGGGGAGCTGTTTTTT.

This clone was counted a single time. The chain recombines TRBV5-5 with TRBJ2-7; 7 nucleotides align to TRBD2. Germline V lookup: CDR1 SGHKS, CDR2 YYEKEE (reference sequence). The junction had 5 bases not matched to a gene; V was cut back by 0 bases and J by 2 bases. This CDR3 comprises 15 residues. The chain's CDR3 is CASSLGERGAYEQYF. The DNA for the CDR3 is TGTGCCAGCAGCTTGGGCGAGCGGGGAGCCTACGAGCAGTACTTC.

With regard to this clone: The same CDR3 also results from other DNA sequences found in this sample. The chain joins TRBV7-2 to TRBJ1-5; D perhaps matches TRBD1 (6 bases). This CDR3 is built from 13 residues. V gave up 5 bases and J gave up 4 bases, with 9 bases separating them. Germline CDR1 is SGHTA and CDR2 is FQGNSA. The CDR3 region has the DNA TGTGCCAGCAGCCTTCAGGGGAATCAGCCCCAGCATTTT. Encoded protein: CASSLQGNQPQHF.

This chain links TRBV19 with TRBJ2-7; 10 bases agree with TRBD2. The junction had 9 bases not matched to a gene; V was cut back by 3 bases and J by 4 bases. Per germline, CDR1 LNHDA and CDR2 SQIVND (reference sequence). The CDR3 is 16 amino acids. CDR3 in amino acids: CASSIFASGSLYEQYF. CDR3 nucleotide sequence: TGTGCCAGTAGTATCTTTGCTAGCGGGAGTCTGTACGAGCAGTACTTC.

The chain's CDR3 is CASSWTGDNNQPQHF. In DNA, the CDR3 is TGTGCCAGCAGTTGGACAGGGGACAATAATCAGCCCCAGCATTTT. The chain employs TRBV28 and TRBJ1-5, with 9 positions matching TRBD1. The CDR3 sequence is 15 residues long. Germline V lookup: CDR1 MDHEN, CDR2 SYDVKM. Trimming removed 4 bases from V and 4 bases from J; junction bases left unmatched: 5.

The V call is TRBV6-1, the J call TRBJ1-1; possibly TRBD1 for D (5 bases). The CDR3 has 15 residues. Deletions cut 2 bases from V and 1 base from J, with 11 bases between. Germline-derived CDR1 and CDR2 are MNHNS and SASEGT. CDR3 coding DNA: TGTGCCAGCAGTGAAATGGGGCCGGGGAACACTGAAGCTTTCTTT. This translates into CASSEMGPGNTEAFF.

This clone was counted once. The chain uses TRBV3-1 (or the pseudogene TRBV3-2) and TRBJ2-7, with 8 nucleotides matching TRBD2. There are 15 residues in the CDR3. Germline CDR1 LGHDT, CDR2 YNNKEL (reference sequence). J was trimmed by 3 bases and V by 2 bases; bases with no gene match: 6. The CDR3 loop reads CASSQRAAGVYEQYF. CDR3 nucleotides: TGTGCCAGCAGCCAACGAGCAGCGGGAGTCTACGAGCAGTACTTC.

The chain recombines TRBV2 with TRBJ1-2; 7 nucleotides align to TRBD1. V lost 4 bases and J lost 2; bases outside the gene matches: 7. The length of the CDR3 is 15 residues. Germline-derived CDR1 and CDR2 are SNHLY and FYNNEI. The CDR3 DNA follows: TGTGCCAGCAGTGGACAGGGTAAGAGGAACTATGGCTACACCTTC. Amino acids: CASSGQGKRNYGYTF.

This chain joins TRBV5-5 and TRBJ2-7, with a possible D match to TRBD1 (6 bases). V lost 5 bases and J 0 bases, leaving 15 bases between the germline ends. This CDR3 region has 15 residues. Germline lookup yields CDR1 SGHKS and CDR2 YYEKEE (reference sequence). CDR3 bases: TGTGCCAGCAGACTGACAGGCTCCCTCTCCTACGAGCAGTACTTC. Translated, it gives CASRLTGSLSYEQYF. Supplemented by reference TRBV5-5 and TRBJ2-7, the full variable domain reads DAGVTQSPTHLIKTRGQQVTLRCSPISGHKSVSWYQQVLGQGPQFIFQYYEKEERGRGNFPDRFSARQFPNYSSELNVNALLLGDSALYLCASRLTGSLSYEQYFGPGTRLTVT.